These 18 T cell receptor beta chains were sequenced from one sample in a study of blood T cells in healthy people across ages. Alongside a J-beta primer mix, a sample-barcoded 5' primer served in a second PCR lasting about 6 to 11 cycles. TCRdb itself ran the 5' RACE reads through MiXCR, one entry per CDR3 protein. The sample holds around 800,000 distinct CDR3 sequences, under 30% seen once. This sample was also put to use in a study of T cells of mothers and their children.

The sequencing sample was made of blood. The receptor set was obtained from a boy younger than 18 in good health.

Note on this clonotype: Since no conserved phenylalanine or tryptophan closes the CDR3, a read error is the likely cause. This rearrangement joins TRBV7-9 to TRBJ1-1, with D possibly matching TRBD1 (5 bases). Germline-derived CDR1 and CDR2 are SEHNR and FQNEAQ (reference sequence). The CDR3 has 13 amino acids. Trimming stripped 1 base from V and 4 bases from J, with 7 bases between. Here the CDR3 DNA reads TGTGCCAGCAGCTTAGGGGGGGGCACTGAAGCTTTCTCT. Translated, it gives CASSLGGGTEAFS.

The CDR3 is CASSLDKAGYGYTF. CDR3 in DNA: TGTGCCAGCAGCTTAGATAAGGCAGGATATGGCTACACCTTC. J is TRBJ1-2 and V is TRBV11-3; unclear D gene. With 0 bases removed from V and 5 bases from J, the gap between germline ends came to 10 bases. Germline-derived CDR1 and CDR2 are SGHNT and YENEEA. This CDR3 contains 14 residues.

CDR3 loop: CASRRTESNQPQHF. As DNA, the CDR3 is TGTGCCAGCCGACGGACAGAAAGCAATCAGCCCCAGCATTTT. The chain recombines TRBV2 with TRBJ1-5, with D possibly TRBD1 on 6 matching bases. Trimming cost V 8 bases and J 1 base, with 12 bases left between them. The CDR3 is made up of 14 amino acids. The germline V gene encodes CDR1 SNHLY and CDR2 FYNNEI.

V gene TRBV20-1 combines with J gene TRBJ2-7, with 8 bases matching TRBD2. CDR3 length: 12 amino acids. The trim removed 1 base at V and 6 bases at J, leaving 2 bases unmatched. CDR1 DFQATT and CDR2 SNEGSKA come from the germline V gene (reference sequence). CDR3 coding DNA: TGCAGTGCTAGAGGGCTAGCGGGCGAGCAGTACTTC. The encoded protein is CSARGLAGEQYF.

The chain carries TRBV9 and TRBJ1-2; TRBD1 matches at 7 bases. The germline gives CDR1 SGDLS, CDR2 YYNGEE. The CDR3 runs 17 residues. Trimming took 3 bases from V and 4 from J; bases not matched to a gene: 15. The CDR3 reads CASSGVGQEVPLYGYTF. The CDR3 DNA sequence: TGTGCCAGCAGCGGGGTAGGACAGGAGGTTCCCCTCTATGGCTACACCTTC.

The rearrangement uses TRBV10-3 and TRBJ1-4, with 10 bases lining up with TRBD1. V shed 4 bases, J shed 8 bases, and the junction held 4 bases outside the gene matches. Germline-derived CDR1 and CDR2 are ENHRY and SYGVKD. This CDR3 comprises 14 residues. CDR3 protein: CAISGTGGDEKLFF. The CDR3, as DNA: TGTGCCATCAGTGGGACAGGGGGAGACGAAAAACTGTTTTTT.

CDR3 sequence reads: CASSYWASGGAAETQYF. In DNA, the CDR3 is TGTGCCAGCAGTTACTGGGCTAGCGGGGGGGCAGCGGAGACCCAGTACTTC. The gene calls are TRBV6-5 and TRBJ2-5; 12 bases are a match to TRBD2. With V trimmed by 1 base and J by 5 bases, 8 bases remained unmatched. From germline, CDR1 is MNHEY and CDR2 SVGAGI. The length of the CDR3 is 17 residues.

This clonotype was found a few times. This chain's CDR3 is CAPAGGSGNTEAFF. Here the CDR3 DNA reads TGTGCTCCGGCGGGGGGCTCCGGGAACACTGAAGCTTTCTTT. The chain combines TRBV21-1 with TRBJ1-1. TRBV21-1 is a pseudogene. The CDR3 runs to 14 residues.

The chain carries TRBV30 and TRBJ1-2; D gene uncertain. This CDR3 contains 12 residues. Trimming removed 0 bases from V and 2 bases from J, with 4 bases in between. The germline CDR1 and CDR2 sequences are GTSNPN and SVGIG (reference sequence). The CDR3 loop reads CAWSVQNYGYTF. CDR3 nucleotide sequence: TGTGCCTGGAGTGTACAGAACTATGGCTACACCTTC.

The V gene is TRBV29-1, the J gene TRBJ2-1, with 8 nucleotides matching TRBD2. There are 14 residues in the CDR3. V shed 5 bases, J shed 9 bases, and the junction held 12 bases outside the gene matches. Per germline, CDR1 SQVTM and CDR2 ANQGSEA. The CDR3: CSVLGTSGVGEQFF. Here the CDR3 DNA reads TGCAGCGTTCTCGGGACTAGTGGGGTGGGTGAGCAGTTCTTC.

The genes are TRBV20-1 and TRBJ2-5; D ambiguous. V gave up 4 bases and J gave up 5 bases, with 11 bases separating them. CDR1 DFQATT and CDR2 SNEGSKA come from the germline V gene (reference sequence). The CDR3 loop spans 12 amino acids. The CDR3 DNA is TGCAGTGCTACGGACCAGTTCGAGACCCAGTACTTC. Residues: CSATDQFETQYF.

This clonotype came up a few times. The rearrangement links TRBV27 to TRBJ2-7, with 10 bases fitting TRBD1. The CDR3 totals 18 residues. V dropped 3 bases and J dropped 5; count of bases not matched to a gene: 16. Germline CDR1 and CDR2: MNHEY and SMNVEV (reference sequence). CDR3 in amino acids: CASSFISYRDRGRHEQYF. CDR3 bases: TGTGCCAGCAGTTTTATAAGTTATAGGGACAGGGGACGTCACGAGCAGTACTTC.

The CDR3: CASSRDIGQPQHF. The CDR3 DNA reads TGTGCCAGCAGTCGGGACATTGGTCAGCCCCAGCATTTT. The chain uses TRBV7-2 and TRBJ1-5, with D possibly being TRBD1 (6 bases). Trimming shortened V by 6 bases and J by 6 bases, and 12 bases separated the two germline ends. Germline CDR1 SGHTA, CDR2 FQGNSA. This CDR3 has 13 residues.

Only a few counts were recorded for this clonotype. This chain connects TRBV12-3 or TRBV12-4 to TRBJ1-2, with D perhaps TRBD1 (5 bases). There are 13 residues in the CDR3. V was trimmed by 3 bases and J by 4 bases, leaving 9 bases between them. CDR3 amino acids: CASSFPGSYGYTF. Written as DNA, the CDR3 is TGTGCCAGCAGTTTTCCAGGGAGCTATGGCTACACCTTC.

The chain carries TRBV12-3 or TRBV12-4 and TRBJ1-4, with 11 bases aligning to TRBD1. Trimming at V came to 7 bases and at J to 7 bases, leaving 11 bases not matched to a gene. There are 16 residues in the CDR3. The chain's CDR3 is CASTEWGTGGSEKLFF. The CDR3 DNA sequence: TGTGCCAGCACCGAATGGGGGACAGGGGGTTCTGAAAAACTGTTTTTT.

This chain's CDR3 is CASSANRVNTEAFF. The CDR3 DNA reads TGTGCCAGCTCTGCTAACAGGGTGAACACTGAAGCTTTCTTT. The chain links TRBV11-2 to TRBJ1-1; TRBD1 is a possible D gene (6 bases). This CDR3 is 14 amino acids long. CDR1 and CDR2 (germline): SGHAT, FQNNGV. V was pared by 8 bases and J by 0 bases, with 13 bases between.

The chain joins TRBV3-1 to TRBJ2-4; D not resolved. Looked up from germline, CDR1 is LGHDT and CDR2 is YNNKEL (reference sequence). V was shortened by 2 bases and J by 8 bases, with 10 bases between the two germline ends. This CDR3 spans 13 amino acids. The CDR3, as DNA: TGTGCCAGCAGCCAACCCTCCCCGGACATTCAGTACTTC. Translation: CASSQPSPDIQYF.

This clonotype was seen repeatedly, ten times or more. The CDR3 here is CASSPNQETQYF. The CDR3 DNA reads TGTGCCAGCTCGCCAAACCAAGAGACCCAGTACTTC. V gene TRBV18 combines with J gene TRBJ2-5; D uncertain. Germline lookup yields CDR1 KGHSH and CDR2 LQKENI. The CDR3 extends over 12 amino acids. Trimming cost V 6 bases and J 0 bases, with 5 bases left between them.